This T cell receptor (beta chain) was sequenced for a study of human T cells and chemical hapten exposure. Each CDR3 protein gets one entry after TCRdb re-called the RACE reads with MiXCR. The sample consists of roughly 80,000 distinct CDR3 sequences, around a tenth of them appearing once. Time point here: patch test 1, 2 weeks after DPC sensitization. Documented treatment: therapeutic diphenylcyclopropenone sensitization with weekly scalp DPC. In regard to this clonotype: The antigen is undetermined.

The CDR3 has 15 amino acids. Germline trimming cut 5 bases from V and 3 bases from J; bases unmatched to any gene: 8. Germline loops: CDR1 SGHNT, CDR2 YYREEE (reference sequence). Study observations and caveats: Expanded TCR counts at PT1 were positively correlated with the patch test score.

Here the sequenced sample was whole blood, taken in connection with sensitization to the hapten diphenylcyclopropenone (DPC). The chain is built from TRBV5-4 and TRBJ2-7; 10 nucleotides match TRBD2. The clonotype originates from a woman in her forties or fifties with alopecia areata. Some clones in this sample may be carry-over from other donors' samples. The CDR3 protein is CASRMSGRANYEQYF. In DNA form, the CDR3 reads TGTGCCAGCAGGATGAGCGGGAGGGCAAACTACGAGCAGTACTTC.